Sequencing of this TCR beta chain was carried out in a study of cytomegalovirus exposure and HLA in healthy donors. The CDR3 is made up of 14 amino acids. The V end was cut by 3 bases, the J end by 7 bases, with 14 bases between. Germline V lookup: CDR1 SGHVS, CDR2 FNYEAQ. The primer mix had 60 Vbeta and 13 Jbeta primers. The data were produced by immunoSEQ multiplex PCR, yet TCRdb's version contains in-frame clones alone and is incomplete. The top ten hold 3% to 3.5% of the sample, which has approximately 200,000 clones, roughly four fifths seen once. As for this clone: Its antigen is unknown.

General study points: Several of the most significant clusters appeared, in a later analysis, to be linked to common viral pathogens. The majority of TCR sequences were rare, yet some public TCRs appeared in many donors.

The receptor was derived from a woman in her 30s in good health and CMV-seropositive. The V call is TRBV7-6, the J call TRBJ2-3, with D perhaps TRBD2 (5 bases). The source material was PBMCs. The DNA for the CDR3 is TGTGCCAGCAGCTTGGTCGGGGAAGGGAATACGCAGTATTTT. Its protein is CASSLVGEGNTQYF.